Following are 27 T cell receptor beta chains from one sample sequenced in a study of blood T cell repertoires in COVID-19. The protocol was immunoSEQ multiplex PCR, while the TCRdb copy is restricted to in-frame clones and leaves out a portion. Of about 260,000 clones listed, 85% to 90% are singletons. Sequencing was carried out using peripheral blood. These receptors were obtained from a woman in her 30s with COVID-19, enrolled during active disease.

In this sample, this clone turned up once. The rearrangement joins TRBV11-2 to TRBJ2-3, with TRBD2 matching over 10 bases. Germline loops: CDR1 SGHAT, CDR2 FQNNGV. The CDR3 consists of 15 residues. J was trimmed by 6 bases and V by 5 bases; bases with no gene match: 8. CDR3 sequence (DNA): TGTGCCAGCAGCCGAAGGGGGACTAGCGAGGATACGCAGTATTTT. Protein: CASSRRGTSEDTQYF. The full variable domain, in which reference TRBV11-2 and TRBJ2-3 provide the parts outside the CDR3, is EAGVAQSPRYKIIEKRQSVAFWCNPISGHATLYWYQQILGQGPKLLIQFQNNGVVDDSQLPKDRFSAERLKGVDSTLKIQPAKLEDSAVYLCASSRRGTSEDTQYFGPGTRLTVL.

The rearrangement joins TRBV4-1 to TRBJ2-2; 7 nucleotides align to TRBD2. Looked up from germline, CDR1 is MGHRA and CDR2 is YSYEKL. The CDR3 has 15 residues. With V trimmed by 5 bases and J by 1 base, 4 bases remained unmatched. The CDR3 protein is CASSSGAGNTGELFF. CDR3 in DNA: TGCGCCAGCAGCAGCGGGGCAGGGAACACCGGGGAGCTGTTTTTT.

The chain recombines TRBV19 with TRBJ2-7; TRBD1 matches at 8 bases. The CDR3 runs to 12 residues. With 9 bases clipped from V and 4 bases from J, the junction kept 5 bases outside the gene matches. Germline V gene sequence: CDR1 LNHDA, CDR2 SQIVND (reference sequence). The CDR3 is CASRGPRYEQYF. CDR3 DNA sequence: TGTGCCAGCAGGGGGCCTAGGTACGAGCAGTACTTC.

The V gene is TRBV19, the J gene TRBJ2-1; 7 positions match TRBD2. The length of the CDR3 is 15 residues. With 1 base clipped from V and 3 bases from J, the junction kept 3 bases outside the gene matches. Germline-derived CDR1 and CDR2 are LNHDA and SQIVND (reference sequence). Here the CDR3 DNA reads TGTGCCAGTAGTATAGGGCCTAGCGGCTACAATGAGCAGTTCTTC. This gives the protein CASSIGPSGYNEQFF.

J is TRBJ1-1 and V is TRBV18, with 7 bases aligning to TRBD1. This CDR3 has 14 amino acids. V gave up 4 bases and J gave up 1 base; unmatched junction bases: 3. CDR1 is KGHSH and CDR2 is LQKENI in the germline V gene. The CDR3 DNA reads TGTGCCAGCTCACAGGGACAGCCGAACACTGAAGCTTTCTTT. Translating gives CASSQGQPNTEAFF.

The V gene is TRBV5-5, the J gene TRBJ2-7, with 7 bases lining up with TRBD1. The germline CDR1 and CDR2 sequences are SGHKS and YYEKEE (reference sequence). Losses at the gene ends were 3 bases for V and 0 bases for J; bases not matched to a gene: 3. The CDR3 extends over 14 amino acids. This CDR3 is CASSSRQGSYEQYF. The CDR3 nucleotides read TGTGCCAGCAGCTCGAGACAGGGCTCCTACGAGCAGTACTTC.

V and J are TRBV20-1 and TRBJ1-3; D unclear. The CDR3 covers 11 residues. From germline, CDR1 is DFQATT and CDR2 SNEGSKA (reference sequence). V was trimmed by 3 bases and J by 7 bases, leaving 7 bases between them. This chain's CDR3 is CSARRRNTIYF. In DNA, the CDR3 is TGCAGTGCTAGGAGGAGGAACACCATATATTTT.

The chain links TRBV11-2 to TRBJ2-7; tentative D call: TRBD2 (6 bases). In germline, CDR1 is SGHAT, CDR2 FQNNGV. Trimming removed 3 bases from V and 5 bases from J, with 11 bases in between. The CDR3 is 13 amino acids. CDR3 region: CASSLGLIDEQYF. DNA of the CDR3: TGTGCCAGCAGCTTGGGACTGATAGACGAGCAGTACTTC.

The chain links TRBV28 to TRBJ1-6; 7 bases are a match to TRBD1. This CDR3 region has 14 residues. Germline V gene sequence: CDR1 MDHEN, CDR2 SYDVKM. V shed 6 bases and J 6 bases; nucleotides not matched to a gene: 5. This chain's CDR3 is CASRETGSNSPLHF. CDR3 nucleotides: TGTGCCAGCAGAGAGACAGGGAGTAATTCACCCCTCCACTTT.

The J gene is TRBJ1-2, the V gene TRBV28; D unresolved. The germline V and J ends were trimmed by 0 bases and 8 bases, with 10 bases remaining between them. The CDR3 is made up of 13 amino acids. The germline CDR1 and CDR2 sequences are MDHEN and SYDVKM. The CDR3 spells CASSLWRPVGYTF. The CDR3 DNA reads TGTGCCAGCAGTTTATGGCGGCCGGTGGGCTACACCTTC.

This chain connects TRBV18 to TRBJ2-7; no definite D call. Trimming took off 3 bases at V and 3 bases at J, with 6 bases between the two ends. The CDR3 consists of 12 residues. The germline V gene encodes CDR1 KGHSH and CDR2 LQKENI. CDR3: CASSPTGYEQYF. In DNA form, the CDR3 reads TGTGCCAGCTCACCGACGGGCTACGAGCAGTACTTC.

The genes are TRBV3-1 (or the pseudogene TRBV3-2) and TRBJ1-1; 10 bases map to TRBD1. This CDR3 region has 20 residues. CDR1 and CDR2 from the germline V gene are LGHDT and YNNKEL (reference sequence). V lost 4 bases to trimming and J lost 1 base; unmatched junction nucleotides: 18. CDR3 loop: CASSRALSGGTGAENTEAFF. The CDR3 region has the DNA TGTGCCAGCAGCCGCGCCCTGTCGGGAGGGACAGGGGCGGAGAACACTGAAGCTTTCTTT.

J is TRBJ1-6 and V is TRBV6-5, with D possibly matching TRBD1 (6 bases). Germline CDR1 and CDR2: MNHEY and SVGAGI. This CDR3 spans 13 amino acids. V gave up 5 bases and J gave up 6 bases, with 8 bases separating them. The CDR3 coding sequence is TGTGCCAGCAGTACAGGGCGTAATTCACCCCTCCACTTT. The encoded protein is CASSTGRNSPLHF.

This clone appeared a single time. CDR3 loop: CASSPGTGFDGYTF. The CDR3 coding sequence is TGTGCCAGCAGCCCCGGGACAGGGTTCGATGGCTACACCTTC. This chain connects TRBV5-5 to TRBJ1-2; TRBD1 aligns across 9 bases. CDR1 and CDR2 (germline): SGHKS, YYEKEE (reference sequence). The CDR3 runs to 14 residues. Germline trimming cut 4 bases from V and 6 bases from J; bases unmatched to any gene: 7.

The DNA for the CDR3 is TGTGCCAGCAGTTACTCGGAACAGGTGAACACTGAAGCTTTCTTT. Translation: CASSYSEQVNTEAFF. The V call is TRBV6-5, the J call TRBJ1-1; weak D call: TRBD1 (5 bases). Trimming pared 0 bases from V and 0 bases from J, leaving 8 bases between. CDR3 length equals 15 residues. Germline V gene data show CDR1 as MNHEY and CDR2 as SVGAGI.

The chain has TRBV2 and TRBJ1-1; D uncertain. V shed 6 bases and J shed 1 base, with 12 bases lying between them. The CDR3 extends over 14 amino acids. Germline V gene sequence: CDR1 SNHLY, CDR2 FYNNEI. The CDR3 protein is CASRKRSGNTEAFF. DNA of the CDR3: TGTGCCAGCAGGAAAAGGTCAGGGAACACTGAAGCTTTCTTT.

This chain connects TRBV6-5 to TRBJ1-6; no firm D call. Germline-derived CDR1 and CDR2 are MNHEY and SVGAGI. Trimming took 4 bases from V and 4 from J, leaving 8 bases between them. CDR3 size: 14 residues. CDR3 bases: TGTGCCAGCAGTTCCCGCCGGTATAATTCACCCCTCCACTTT. Translation gives CASSSRRYNSPLHF.

The CDR3 region is CASGLSPGADTQYF. For the CDR3, the DNA is TGTGCTAGTGGTTTGTCCCCCGGGGCAGATACGCAGTATTTT. This chain joins TRBV12-5 and TRBJ2-3, with TRBD2 as a possible D gene (5 bases). This CDR3 spans 14 amino acids. V was trimmed by 2 bases and J by 4 bases, leaving 10 bases between them. Germline CDR1 and CDR2: LGHNT and FRNRAP.

The chain employs TRBV5-8 and TRBJ1-2; 8 positions agree with TRBD1. Trimming took 5 bases from V and 5 from J; bases not matched to a gene: 8. CDR3 length: 14 residues. Germline CDR1 and CDR2: SGHTS and YDEGEE. CDR3 loop: CASRAGTGDYGYTF. CDR3 nucleotide sequence: TGTGCCAGCAGAGCCGGGACAGGAGATTATGGCTACACCTTC.

The sample holds one count of this clone. The rearrangement uses TRBV6-5 and TRBJ1-2, with unresolved D. With 10 bases removed from V and 0 bases from J, the gap between germline ends came to 6 bases. The germline V gene encodes CDR1 MNHEY and CDR2 SVGAGI. The CDR3 runs to 11 residues. The CDR3 reads CATSANYGYTF. The CDR3, as DNA: TGTGCCACCTCTGCTAACTATGGCTACACCTTC.

This clone was detected a few times. This rearrangement joins TRBV19 to TRBJ1-1, with 8 bases aligning to TRBD1. This CDR3 contains 14 residues. The ends lost 6 bases at V and 4 bases at J; junction bases unmatched: 7. Looked up from germline, CDR1 is LNHDA and CDR2 is SQIVND (reference sequence). CDR3 nucleotide sequence: TGTGCCAGTAGGCTCAGCAGGGGGCTCACTGAAGCTTTCTTT. Amino acids: CASRLSRGLTEAFF.

The J gene is TRBJ1-5, the V gene TRBV13; a weak D match, TRBD1 (5 bases). CDR1 is PRHDT and CDR2 is FYEKMQ in the germline V gene (reference sequence). The length of the CDR3 is 17 residues. V was shortened by 3 bases and J by 0 bases, with 15 bases between the two germline ends. CDR3 sequence: CASSLGQGYYSNQPQHF. The CDR3 region has the DNA TGTGCCAGCAGCTTGGGGCAGGGATATTATAGCAATCAGCCCCAGCATTTT.

V and J are TRBV19 and TRBJ2-1; 10 bases match TRBD2. The CDR3 is 14 amino acids. Germline assignment: CDR1 LNHDA and CDR2 SQIVND (reference sequence). The ends lost 4 bases at V and 5 bases at J; junction bases unmatched: 2. CDR3 amino acids: CASSKLAGNNEQFF. The CDR3 DNA reads as TGTGCCAGTAGTAAACTAGCGGGAAACAATGAGCAGTTCTTC.

The rearrangement links TRBV7-2 to TRBJ2-7, with D unresolved. Germline assignment: CDR1 SGHTA and CDR2 FQGNSA. The CDR3 has 14 amino acids. Trimming stripped 3 bases from V and 0 bases from J, with 9 bases between. The CDR3 reads CASSFRWSSYEQYF. The CDR3 DNA is TGTGCCAGCAGCTTCCGGTGGAGCTCCTACGAGCAGTACTTC.

The rearrangement joins TRBV6-2 or TRBV6-3 to TRBJ1-1; 8 bases fit TRBD1. CDR3 length: 15 residues. The germline V gene has CDR1 MNHEY and CDR2 SVGEGT. J gave up 0 bases and V 2 bases, and 2 bases lay outside the gene matches. The CDR3 DNA sequence: TGTGCCAGCAGTTACCGGGGACAGGTGAACACTGAAGCTTTCTTT. Translating it yields CASSYRGQVNTEAFF.

The chain recombines TRBV2 with TRBJ1-5, with a possible D match to TRBD1 (5 bases). This CDR3 is built from 13 residues. V was trimmed by 6 bases and J by 4 bases, leaving 10 bases between them. In germline, CDR1 is SNHLY, CDR2 FYNNEI. The CDR3 here is CASSPGLNQPQHF. The CDR3 coding sequence is TGTGCCAGCAGCCCGGGACTGAATCAGCCCCAGCATTTT.

Written as DNA, the CDR3 is TGTGCCAGCAGCTTAGTACTAGCTACCTACAATGAGCAGTTCTTC. This encodes CASSLVLATYNEQFF. The V call is TRBV7-2, the J call TRBJ2-1; D might be TRBD2 (6 bases). CDR3 length: 15 residues. In germline, CDR1 is SGHTA, CDR2 FQGNSA. V was trimmed by 1 base and J by 2 bases, leaving 9 bases between them.